The source of this T cell receptor beta chain is a study of blood T cell repertoires in COVID-19. Per germline, CDR1 GTSNPN and CDR2 SVGIG (reference sequence). Deletions cut 0 bases from V and 2 bases from J, with 4 bases between. This CDR3 is 13 amino acids long. One Seattle source followed patients from active infection through their disease course. The protocol was immunoSEQ multiplex PCR, while the TCRdb copy is restricted to in-frame clones and leaves out a portion. There are 200,000 or so clones in the sample; around 90% occur only once, and less than 3% lies in the top ten. The chain carries TRBV30 and TRBJ2-2, with D unresolved. Material for sequencing was peripheral blood. The clonotype originates from a man aged 25 to 40 with COVID-19, enrolled during active disease. The CDR3, as DNA: TGTGCCTGGAGTGTACAAAACACCGGGGAGCTGTTTTTT. As protein: CAWSVQNTGELFF.